What follows describes a single TCR beta chain. The specificity of this receptor is unknown. No qualities accompany the bases; no much larger clone lies one base away. At the DNA level, this CDR3 is encoded by other sequences in the same sample as well. Using the deep immunoSEQ assay, multiplex PCR amplified TCR CDR3 regions from genomic DNA. For each cell subset, the extracted genomic DNA was distributed evenly across all wells of several immunoSEQ 96-well plates, and each plate served as one replicate. For sorted subsets, 200 to 250 ng of genomic DNA, equivalent to around 30,000 T cell genomes, went into each replicate PCR. Purified libraries were measured with a Qubit 3.0 fluorometer, size-checked on a Bioanalyzer 2100, and measured again with the KAPA Library Quantification kit. A separate single-read 150-cycle Illumina NextSeq 550 flow cell was used to sequence each immunoSEQ 96-well plate. As for the original processing: Because the immunoSEQ output included only junctional sequences and no quality scores, the filtering could not be the same as the filtering used for full-length reads. Sequences were annotated with PyIR, a Python wrapper for IgBLAST v1.9, and V/J genes and CDR3 were assigned using IMGT germline references. Reads were removed for weak V/J assignments (E-value above 1e-6), missing CDR3, stop codons, out-of-frame junctions, or ambiguous translated residues. A V3J clonotype was defined by an identical inferred V gene, J gene, and CDR3 amino acid sequence. Percentage overlap between repertoires was calculated by dividing the number of shared unique clonotypes by the size of the smaller repertoire. Three approaches were used to assess repertoire richness: RTK rarefaction, the Chao1 estimator, and Recon v2.1 estimates of unobserved clonotypes. For all TCRbeta clonotypes obtained by the gDNA method from four donors, generation probabilities were computed with OLGA. What TCRdb holds here is the immuneACCESS table cut down to in-frame rearrangements. Part of the clones is not present; checked against another copy, under half of the missing clones reflect an unresolved V gene, and the others are unexplained. That table is the source of V, J and clone size, and D and trimming were worked out from the DNA. The sample table records around 1,000,000 clones; approximately 80% of these occur just once. The top ten clones comprise roughly 0.82% of the sample.

The CDR3 sequence holds 13 residues, the cysteine and phenylalanine included. Just the 39-base CDR3 DNA is kept, in frame starting at base 1. In the germline V gene, CDR1 corresponds to SGHRS and CDR2 to YFSETQ. V loses 0 bases of germline sequence and J loses 2 bases, and the interval between the two ends is 6 bases. The sample comes from a study of shared clonotypes between healthy human individuals (TCRdb year 2020). A note on the overall study: Three men and two women, aged 18 to 49 years, made up the cohort. Leukapheresis yielded between about 0.9 and 9.5 billion PBMCs per donor. To increase sequencing depth and limit assay-specific biases, TCR repertoire library preparation and sequencing were carried out by different laboratories using diverse techniques. For each donor, three plates each were used for CD4 naive and CD4 memory, two plates were used for CD8 naive, and one plate was used for CD8 memory. To estimate repertoire size and how much clonotypes are shared between individuals, the study performed deep sequencing of blood TCR repertoires from a few healthy adults.

Paper-wide results and their limitations: Naive subsets generally had larger estimated clonotype richness than memory subsets. Compared with non-shared clonotypes, the clonotypes found in all four sorted-subset donors had higher generation probabilities. Pairwise subsampling led to the expectation that sequencing depth would affect the degree of clonotype sharing among donors. Sampling was limited to blood, and TCR repertoires in tissue likely differ from TCR repertoires in blood. Because the study included a small number of donors, the genetic and exposure-history diversity represented was limited. Around 5.4% of naive CD4, 3.5% of naive CD8, approximately 2.2% of memory CD4, and over 0.35% of memory CD8 clonotypes were shared across several donors. Even with the large sequencing depth, rarefaction of the sorted-subset datasets indicated that sequencing was incomplete.

Healthy HIV-negative adults with no recently reported acute infections or vaccinations were included as donors. Every donor was a Caucasian adult residing in Nashville, Tennessee, USA. CD4+ T cells were enriched through magnetic negative selection, after which naive cells were positively selected on CD45RA and the remaining negative fraction served as the memory subset. Blood was collected by leukapheresis, and PBMCs were isolated by Ficoll-Histopaque density gradient centrifugation and then cryopreserved in liquid nitrogen vapor phase. Analytical flow cytometry was used to check the purity and quantity of every magnetically sorted T cell population. Genomic DNA was isolated from every sorted fraction and measured by UV absorbance on a Nanodrop 2000c.

The source is a young man in good health. Some clones in this sample may be carry-over from other donors' samples. The chain links TRBV5-1 with TRBJ2-7; no confident D gene assignment can be made. Sequenced: memory CD4+ T cells from PBMCs. The sample's cell subset or site, from its label and the paper: CD45RA-negative fraction. Read as DNA, the sequence is TGCGCCAGCAGCTTGGTGGCCCCCTACGAGCAGTACTTC. Its translation is CASSLVAPYEQYF.